These 18 T cell receptor beta chains were sequenced from one sample in a study of cytomegalovirus exposure and HLA in healthy donors. Clones were sequenced by immunoSEQ multiplex PCR, and TCRdb holds only the in-frame ones, with some missing. The repertoire includes 250,000 to 300,000 clones, about 86% of them detected once, and 0.95% to 1.1% sits in the top ten. Sequencing was done on a sample of PBMCs. These receptors all come from a woman younger than 35 in good health and CMV-seronegative.

This clone was observed a single time. The genes are TRBV28 and TRBJ2-7, with 7 bases aligning to TRBD2. Germline V gene sequence: CDR1 MDHEN, CDR2 SYDVKM. V was clipped by 3 bases and J by 2 bases; unmatched bases: 7. The CDR3 has 15 residues. This chain's CDR3 is CASSFSSRGAYEQYF. The CDR3 nucleotides are TGTGCCAGCAGTTTCAGTAGCCGGGGGGCCTACGAGCAGTACTTC. Full variable domain (missing parts from reference TRBV28 and TRBJ2-7): DVKVTQSSRYLVKRTGEKVFLECVQDMDHENMFWYRQDPGLGLRLIYFSYDVKMKEKGDIPEGYSVSREKKERFSLILESASTNQTSMYLCASSFSSRGAYEQYFGPGTRLTVT.

This chain connects TRBV4-1 to TRBJ2-1; 8 nucleotides line up with TRBD2. The CDR3 totals 16 residues. From germline, CDR1 is MGHRA and CDR2 YSYEKL. With V trimmed by 0 bases and J by 6 bases, 7 bases remained unmatched. CDR3 sequence: CASSQDPGGAGNEQFF. CDR3 DNA sequence: TGCGCCAGCAGCCAAGACCCCGGGGGGGCCGGCAATGAGCAGTTCTTC.

Of note for this clone: Other DNA sequences in this sample translate to the same CDR3. The V and J genes are TRBV5-6 and TRBJ1-2; TRBD1 is a possible D gene (5 bases). This CDR3 is 12 amino acids long. Per germline, CDR1 SGHDT and CDR2 YYEEEE. Trimming cost V 4 bases and J 4 bases, with 8 bases left between them. This CDR3 reads CASSPQGYGYTF. In nucleotides, the CDR3 is TGTGCCAGCAGCCCCCAGGGCTATGGCTACACCTTC.

Here the CDR3 reads CASSPHGQDRTPTSYEQYF. The DNA of the CDR3 is TGCGCCAGCAGCCCCCACGGTCAGGACAGAACCCCGACCTCCTACGAGCAGTACTTC. This chain uses TRBV4-1 with TRBJ2-7, with D possibly matching TRBD1 (6 bases). Germline assignment: CDR1 MGHRA and CDR2 YSYEKL. Deletions cut 4 bases from V and 0 bases from J, with 25 bases between. The CDR3 runs to 19 residues.

The V call is TRBV23-1, the J call TRBJ2-1; 7 bases are a match to TRBD1. TRBV23-1 carries the ORF label, with uncertain function. The CDR3 consists of 14 residues. After removal of 4 bases from V and 8 bases from J, the junction contained 8 bases not matched to a gene. The CDR3 DNA sequence: TGCGCCAGCAGTCGAGAGACAGGGTGCGATGAGCAGTTCTTC. Translating gives CASSRETGCDEQFF.

This clone came up once. CDR3 protein: CAWSDDRGYEQYF. CDR3 in DNA: TGTGCCTGGAGTGACGACAGGGGCTACGAGCAGTACTTC. This chain connects TRBV30 to TRBJ2-7, with TRBD1 matching 8 bases. The CDR3 has 13 amino acids. Germline V gives CDR1 GTSNPN, CDR2 SVGIG (reference sequence). Trimming at V came to 1 base and at J to 3 bases, leaving 2 bases not matched to a gene.

The chain employs TRBV18 and TRBJ1-2; possible D gene TRBD1, 6 bases. Germline V CDR1 and CDR2: KGHSH, LQKENI. The CDR3 is 15 residues long. The V end lost 3 bases, the J end lost 7 bases, and 18 bases lay between the germline ends. CDR3 bases: TGTGCCAGCTCACCTGCAGGGGTTGAGGTCTCTGGCTACACCTTC. Its translation: CASSPAGVEVSGYTF.

The CDR3 spells CASRHQGALNTEAFF. The CDR3 DNA is TGTGCCAGCAGGCATCAGGGGGCCTTGAACACTGAAGCTTTCTTT. V usage is TRBV5-4 and J usage is TRBJ1-1, with 8 bases that match TRBD1. Per germline, CDR1 SGHNT and CDR2 YYREEE (reference sequence). CDR3 length: 15 amino acids. The junction had 6 bases not matched to a gene; V was cut back by 5 bases and J by 0 bases. The full variable domain, in which reference TRBV5-4 and TRBJ1-1 provide the parts outside the CDR3, is ETGVTQSPTHLIKTRGQQVTLRCSSQSGHNTVSWYQQALGQGPQFIFQYYREEENGRGNFPPRFSGLQFPNYSSELNVNALELDDSALYLCASRHQGALNTEAFFGQGTRLTVV.

The rearrangement joins TRBV5-1 to TRBJ1-3; 8 positions agree with TRBD1. The CDR3 totals 17 residues. V gave up 4 bases and J gave up 0 bases; unmatched junction bases: 9. Germline values: CDR1 SGHRS, CDR2 YFSETQ. The CDR3 DNA follows: TGCGCCAGCAGCCCCCCCCGGACAGGGAGCTCTGGAAACACCATATATTTT. It is translated as CASSPPRTGSSGNTIYF.

The rearrangement joins TRBV10-3 to TRBJ2-7; 9 nucleotides align to TRBD1. This CDR3 has 14 residues. Germline V gene lookup returns CDR1 ENHRY and CDR2 SYGVKD. The J segment lost 5 bases and the V segment lost 6 bases, leaving 8 bases of the junction unmatched. CDR3 sequence reads: CAIRPGTGRHEQYF. In DNA form, the CDR3 reads TGTGCCATCAGACCCGGGACAGGGAGGCACGAGCAGTACTTC.

This chain connects TRBV10-3 to TRBJ1-2, with 7 positions matching TRBD1. J gave up 4 bases and V 10 bases, and 9 bases lay outside the gene matches. CDR3 size: 13 residues. Germline lookup yields CDR1 ENHRY and CDR2 SYGVKD. CDR3 nucleotides: TGTGCCACCACCCGGGACAGTGGCTATGGCTACACCTTC. Protein: CATTRDSGYGYTF.

This clone has only one observation. The chain has TRBV20-1 and TRBJ2-1; tentative D call: TRBD2 (6 bases). The ends were cut back, 5 bases at V and 9 bases at J, with 8 bases in the middle. CDR3 length equals 10 residues. Germline V CDR1 and CDR2: DFQATT, SNEGSKA (reference sequence). CDR3 DNA: TGCAGTGCTTTGGGGGGTGAGCAGTTCTTC. It specifies CSALGGEQFF.

The J gene is TRBJ1-2, the V gene TRBV7-9; the match to TRBD1 covers 10 bases. J lost 0 bases, V lost 4 bases, and 14 bases had no gene match. CDR1 is SEHNR and CDR2 is FQNEAQ in the germline V gene (reference sequence). This CDR3 is 19 amino acids long. Written as DNA, the CDR3 is TGTGCCAGCAGCTCCATTCCGGGACAGGGGTCTTCAGCTAACTATGGCTACACCTTC. Translation gives CASSSIPGQGSSANYGYTF.

This clone was detected only once. V and J are TRBV10-2 and TRBJ2-1; 12 nucleotides match TRBD2. This CDR3 is built from 17 residues. Germline-derived CDR1 and CDR2 are WSHSY and SAAADI. J lost 9 bases, V lost 7 bases, and 16 bases had no gene match. The chain's CDR3 is CASTRTSGTSSEGEQFF. The CDR3 region has the DNA TGCGCCAGCACGCGGACTAGCGGGACCTCCTCGGAGGGTGAGCAGTTCTTC.

The rearrangement joins TRBV7-9 to TRBJ1-2; 7 bases are a match to TRBD1. This CDR3 region has 13 residues. J was trimmed by 6 bases and V by 5 bases; bases with no gene match: 6. From germline, CDR1 is SEHNR and CDR2 FQNEAQ (reference sequence). Written as DNA, the CDR3 is TGTGCCAGCAGCGGACAGGCGATGCATGGCTACACCTTC. Its protein is CASSGQAMHGYTF.

A single count supports this clone. The chain couples TRBV2 to TRBJ2-7, with 7 bases identical to TRBD2. The CDR3 length is 16 residues. V lost 3 bases and J lost 0; bases outside the gene matches: 8. CDR1 and CDR2 from the germline V gene are SNHLY and FYNNEI. CDR3 nucleotides: TGTGCCAGCAGTGACCCTAGCGGTTTTCGCTCCTACGAGCAGTACTTC. Residues: CASSDPSGFRSYEQYF. Drawing the rest from reference TRBV2 and TRBJ2-7, the complete variable domain is EPEVTQTPSHQVTQMGQEVILRCVPISNHLYFYWYRQILGQKVEFLVSFYNNEISEKSEIFDDQFSVERPDGSNFTLKIRSTKLEDSAMYFCASSDPSGFRSYEQYFGPGTRLTVT.

This rearrangement joins TRBV9 to TRBJ1-5; 10 positions match TRBD1. This CDR3 spans 15 amino acids. Trimming removed 3 bases from V and 7 bases from J; junction bases left unmatched: 7. Per germline, CDR1 SGDLS and CDR2 YYNGEE. CDR3 amino acids: CASSANRDRGQPQHF. For the CDR3, the DNA is TGTGCCAGCAGCGCCAACCGGGACAGGGGACAGCCCCAGCATTTT.

V and J are TRBV9 and TRBJ1-4; a weak D match, TRBD1 (5 bases). This CDR3 contains 15 residues. The germline gives CDR1 SGDLS, CDR2 YYNGEE. V lost 4 bases, J lost 0 bases, and 10 bases lay in between. The CDR3 bases are TGTGCCAGCAGCTATACAGGTGCAACTAATGAAAAACTGTTTTTT. It specifies CASSYTGATNEKLFF.